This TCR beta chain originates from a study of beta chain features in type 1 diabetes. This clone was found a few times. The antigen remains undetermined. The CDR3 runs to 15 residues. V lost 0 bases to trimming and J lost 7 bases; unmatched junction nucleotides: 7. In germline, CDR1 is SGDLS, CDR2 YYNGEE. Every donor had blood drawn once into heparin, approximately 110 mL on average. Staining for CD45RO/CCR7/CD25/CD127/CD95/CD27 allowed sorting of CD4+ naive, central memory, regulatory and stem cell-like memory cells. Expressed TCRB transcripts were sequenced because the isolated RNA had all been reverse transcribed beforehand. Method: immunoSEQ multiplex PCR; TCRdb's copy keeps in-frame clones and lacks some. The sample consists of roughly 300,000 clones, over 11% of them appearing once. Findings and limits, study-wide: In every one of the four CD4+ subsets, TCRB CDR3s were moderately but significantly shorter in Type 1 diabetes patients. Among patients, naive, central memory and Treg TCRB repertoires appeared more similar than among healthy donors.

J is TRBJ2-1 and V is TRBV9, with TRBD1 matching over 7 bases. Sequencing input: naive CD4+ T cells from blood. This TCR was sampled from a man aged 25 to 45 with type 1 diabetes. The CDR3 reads CASSVGTGWANEQFF. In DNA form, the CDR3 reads TGTGCCAGCAGCGTAGGGACAGGCTGGGCAAATGAGCAGTTCTTC. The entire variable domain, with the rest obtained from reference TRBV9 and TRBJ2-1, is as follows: DSGVTQTPKHLITATGQRVTLRCSPRSGDLSVYWYQQSLDQGLQFLIQYYNGEERAKGNILERFSAQQFPDLHSELNLSSLELGDSALYFCASSVGTGWANEQFFGPGTRLTVL.